A single sample is the source of the 16 T cell receptor beta chains below, sequenced in a study of blood T cell repertoires in COVID-19 (dated by TCRdb to 2020 to 2022). Library preparation employed the immunoSEQ multiplex PCR assay. This immuneACCESS table, as held by TCRdb, lists in-frame sequences with V and J called but not all clones. Of the missing ones, under half trace to an unresolved V gene in checked studies; the others have no known cause. The sample table records fewer than 300,000 clones; around 85% of these occur just once. The ten largest clones add up to 0.85% to 1% of the sample. Material for sequencing was peripheral blood. The receptors shown here come from a human donor with COVID-19, enrolled during active disease. The donor label of this sample is uncertain.

The CDR3 protein is CASILGTGGPDTQYF. The CDR3 DNA is TGTGCCAGCATCTTGGGGACAGGGGGCCCAGATACGCAGTATTTT. This sequence joins TRBV25-1 and TRBJ2-3; 12 bases are a match to TRBD1. This CDR3 has 15 residues. In germline, CDR1 is MGHDK, CDR2 SYGVNS. V was pared by 7 bases and J by 4 bases, with 6 bases of the junction left unmatched. Variable domain in full (rest from reference TRBV25-1 and TRBJ2-3): EADIYQTPRYLVIGTGKKITLECSQTMGHDKMYWYQQDPGMELHLIHYSYGVNSTEKGDLSSESTVSRIRTEHFPLTLESARPSHTSQYLCASILGTGGPDTQYFGPGTRLTVL.

The J gene is TRBJ2-1, the V gene TRBV4-3; 9 bases line up with TRBD1. The V gene's germline CDR1 is LGHNA and CDR2 YSLEER. Losses at the gene ends were 0 bases for V and 3 bases for J; bases not matched to a gene: 6. The CDR3 runs to 17 residues. The CDR3 nucleotides are TGCGCCAGCAGCCAAGATCTCGGGACAGGGAACTACAATGAGCAGTTCTTC. This translates into CASSQDLGTGNYNEQFF.

V gene TRBV11-2 combines with J gene TRBJ1-1, with D perhaps TRBD1 (5 bases). V was pared by 5 bases and J by 4 bases, with 11 bases between. In germline, CDR1 is SGHAT, CDR2 FQNNGV. The CDR3 length is 13 residues. The CDR3 loop reads CASSQRGSTEAFF. CDR3 in DNA: TGTGCCAGCAGCCAAAGGGGTAGCACTGAAGCTTTCTTT.

The chain is built from TRBV11-1 and TRBJ2-7; the D gene is possibly TRBD1 (5 bases). V lost 6 bases to trimming and J lost 6 bases, with 9 bases between them. There are 11 residues in the CDR3. Looked up from germline, CDR1 is SGHAT and CDR2 is FQDESV (reference sequence). CDR3 sequence reads: CASRGRGEQYF. In DNA form, the CDR3 reads TGTGCCAGCAGGGGGCGCGGCGAGCAGTACTTC.

The chain carries TRBV10-3 and TRBJ2-5; TRBD2 might be the D (6 bases). Trimming left V 5 bases short and J 1 base short, with 20 bases between. Germline lookup yields CDR1 ENHRY and CDR2 SYGVKD. The CDR3 is 17 amino acids. The CDR3 loop is CAISPRGGRAVQETQYF. The DNA of the CDR3 is TGTGCCATCAGTCCGAGGGGAGGCAGAGCCGTCCAAGAGACCCAGTACTTC.

This clone was recorded only once. V usage is TRBV27 and J usage is TRBJ2-2; no clear D. The CDR3 is 13 residues long. The V end was cut by 2 bases, the J end by 4 bases, with 5 bases between. CDR1 is MNHEY and CDR2 is SMNVEV in the germline V gene (reference sequence). The CDR3, as DNA: TGTGCCAGCAGTTTAGGGCGCACCGGGGAGCTGTTTTTT. Translated, it gives CASSLGRTGELFF.

J is TRBJ2-2 and V is TRBV11-2; TRBD2 aligns across 8 bases. The CDR3 sequence is 16 residues long. The V gene end was trimmed by 1 base and the J gene end by 7 bases; junction bases not matched to a gene: 8. Germline CDR1 reads SGHAT; CDR2 reads FQNNGV. Here the CDR3 reads CASSLGIGRGNGELFF. CDR3 nucleotides: TGTGCCAGCAGCTTAGGGATCGGGAGGGGGAACGGGGAGCTGTTTTTT.

The chain is built from TRBV28 and TRBJ2-3; a possible D gene is TRBD1 (7 bases). The CDR3 is made up of 17 amino acids. In germline, CDR1 is MDHEN, CDR2 SYDVKM. V gave up 2 bases and J gave up 0 bases, with 15 bases separating them. The CDR3 DNA reads as TGTGCCAGCAGTTTACAGGGGGGCGCCCTAAGCACAGATACGCAGTATTTT. Translated, it gives CASSLQGGALSTDTQYF.

The rearrangement joins TRBV24-1 to TRBJ2-7; possible D gene TRBD1, 7 bases. CDR1 is KGHDR and CDR2 is SFDVKD in the germline V gene. CDR3 length: 14 residues. Between the trimmed V and J ends, which lost 3 bases and 4 bases, there was a span of 12 bases. In DNA form, the CDR3 reads TGTGCCACCAGTGATGCGGGACAGCCTTACGAGCAGTACTTC. It encodes CATSDAGQPYEQYF.

This sequence joins TRBV2 and TRBJ2-7, with 7 bases aligning to TRBD2. There are 12 residues in the CDR3. Germline-derived CDR1 and CDR2 are SNHLY and FYNNEI. Trimming removed 8 bases from V and 1 base from J; junction bases left unmatched: 2. The CDR3 DNA reads TGTGCCAGCGGGGGACTATCCTACGAGCAGTACTTC. This codes for CASGGLSYEQYF.

This rearrangement joins TRBV3-1 (or the pseudogene TRBV3-2) to TRBJ1-2; possible D gene TRBD1, 5 bases. CDR1 and CDR2 from the germline V gene are LGHDT and YNNKEL (reference sequence). This CDR3 region has 14 residues. Trimming cost V 7 bases and J 4 bases, with 16 bases left between them. As DNA, the CDR3 is TGTGCCAGCACTCCGGGACTTATGGCCTATGGCTACACCTTC. Its translation is CASTPGLMAYGYTF.

Of note for this clone: The germline gene is not matched at one end of the junction; a read error may be the cause. This rearrangement joins TRBV29-1 to TRBJ2-3; tentative D call: TRBD2 (5 bases). The germline V gene has CDR1 SQVTM and CDR2 ANQGSEA. This CDR3 spans 13 amino acids. The CDR3 DNA reads as TGCAGCGTCGAAGCGGAGAACACAGATACGCAGTATTTT. The encoded protein is CSVEAENTDTQYF.

The V and J genes are TRBV20-1 and TRBJ2-1, with unresolved D. Germline CDR1 is DFQATT and CDR2 is SNEGSKA (reference sequence). The CDR3 loop spans 10 amino acids. The germline V and J ends were trimmed by 4 bases and 8 bases, with 6 bases remaining between them. CDR3 in amino acids: CSAKRDEQFF. As DNA, the CDR3 is TGCAGTGCTAAACGGGATGAGCAGTTCTTC.

This clone appeared once. V usage is TRBV5-1 and J usage is TRBJ1-1; the match to TRBD1 covers 8 bases. Looked up from germline, CDR1 is SGHRS and CDR2 is YFSETQ. This CDR3 spans 17 amino acids. The junction had 16 bases not matched to a gene; V was cut back by 4 bases and J by 5 bases. The chain's CDR3 is CASSPQTGVLVRTEAFF. In DNA form, the CDR3 reads TGCGCCAGCAGCCCTCAGACAGGGGTACTCGTTAGGACTGAAGCTTTCTTT.

The V and J genes are TRBV19 and TRBJ2-1; 8 bases line up with TRBD1. Trimming removed 6 bases from V and 8 bases from J; junction bases left unmatched: 15. CDR3 length equals 16 residues. Germline V gene data show CDR1 as LNHDA and CDR2 as SQIVND (reference sequence). CDR3 DNA sequence: TGTGCCAGTAGCTTCACCGGGACAGGAATAAGGCATGAGCAGTTCTTC. Its translation: CASSFTGTGIRHEQFF.

This clone has only one observation. The chain combines TRBV24-1 with TRBJ2-5; TRBD2 agrees at 10 bases. Germline CDR1 is KGHDR and CDR2 is SFDVKD. This CDR3 spans 16 amino acids. V trimming: 0 bases; J trimming: 2 bases; junction bases outside the gene matches: 2. The CDR3 spells CATSDLVSGRQETQYF. DNA for the CDR3: TGTGCCACCAGTGATTTGGTTAGCGGGAGGCAAGAGACCCAGTACTTC.